A selection of T cell receptor beta chains follows, all from one sample in a study of blood T cell repertoires in COVID-19. Libraries were prepared by immunoSEQ multiplex PCR; TCRdb keeps only in-frame clonotypes and omits some of them. The repertoire has more than 250,000 clones, 87% of them found once; the top ten carry 5.5% to 7%. The sequencing sample was made of PBMCs or T cells enriched from blood (not recorded which). Every receptor here comes from a woman in her twenties or thirties who had recovered from COVID-19. CDR3s include the opening cysteine and the closing phenylalanine or tryptophan. A D gene is named only where the DNA matches it firmly. Size is stated for part of the rows, as once, few or many counts, or as a class when the clone is expanded.

TRBV29-1,-,TRBD1,TRBJ1-1,CSVFTGGAFF,TGCAGCGTTTTTACAGGGGGAGCTTTCTTT
TRBV5-1,-,TRBD2,TRBJ2-5,CASSLATSGQETQYF,TGCGCCAGCAGCTTAGCGACTAGCGGTCAAGAGACCCAGTACTTC
TRBV2,-,-,TRBJ2-2,CASSDPGECTGELFF,TGTGCCAGCAGTGACCCAGGGGAGTGCACCGGGGAGCTGTTTTTT
TRBV5-1,-,-,TRBJ2-5,CASSLDGTPPETQYF,TGCGCCAGCAGCTTGGACGGGACACCCCCAGAGACCCAGTACTTC
TRBV3-1/TRBV3-2,-,-,TRBJ2-1,CATTARNEQFF,TGTGCCACCACCGCTCGGAATGAGCAGTTCTTC
TRBV9,-,-,TRBJ1-1,CASSPLQGMNTEAFF,TGTGCCAGCAGCCCCCTGCAGGGGATGAACACTGAAGCTTTCTTT
TRBV5-6,-,TRBD1,TRBJ1-3,CASSSGTGSSGNTIYF,TGTGCCAGCAGCTCTGGGACAGGGAGCTCTGGAAACACCATATATTTT
TRBV2,-,-,TRBJ1-6,CASAPEGGPGTLHF,TGTGCCAGCGCCCCGGAGGGGGGGCCGGGTACCCTCCACTTT
TRBV6-5,-,TRBD1,TRBJ1-2,CASSYHPQGASGYTF,TGTGCCAGCAGTTACCACCCGCAGGGGGCCAGTGGCTACACCTTC
TRBV4-3,-,TRBD2,TRBJ2-3,CASSQDSGGGTDTQYF,TGCGCCAGCAGCCAAGATTCCGGGGGGGGCACAGATACGCAGTATTTT
TRBV4-3,-,TRBD1,TRBJ1-2,CASSRGQGFGYTF,TGCGCCAGCAGCCGGGGACAGGGGTTTGGCTACACCTTC
TRBV19,once,-,TRBJ1-1,CASSANRASTTEAFF,TGTGCCAGTAGTGCAAACAGGGCTTCGACCACTGAAGCTTTCTTT
TRBV29-1,-,-,TRBJ1-6,CSAREWNSPLHF,TGCAGCGCCCGGGAATGGAATTCACCCCTCCACTTT
TRBV30,once,-,TRBJ2-1,CAWSPRGRYNEQFF,TGTGCCTGGAGTCCCAGGGGCAGGTACAATGAGCAGTTCTTC
TRBV25-1,-,-,TRBJ2-7,CASSESTRVGEQYF,TGTGCCAGCAGTGAGTCCACCCGCGTCGGGGAGCAGTACTTC
TRBV19,-,-,TRBJ1-1,CASSMTAGRGNTEAFF,TGTGCCAGTAGTATGACCGCCGGGCGGGGGAACACTGAAGCTTTCTTT
TRBV3-1/TRBV3-2,-,TRBD2,TRBJ2-5,CASSVGTKRPQYF,TGTGCCAGCAGCGTTGGGACTAAGCGGCCCCAGTACTTC
TRBV7-9,-,TRBD1,TRBJ2-1,CASSPGTGSSYNEQFF,TGTGCCAGCAGCCCCGGGACAGGGAGCTCCTACAATGAGCAGTTCTTC
TRBV30,-,-,TRBJ2-2,CAWSVLPNTGELFF,TGTGCCTGGAGTGTACTTCCAAACACCGGGGAGCTGTTTTTT
TRBV4-1,-,-,TRBJ1-1,CASSQDGGAEAFF,TGCGCCAGCAGCCAAGATGGGGGGGCTGAAGCTTTCTTT
TRBV12-3/TRBV12-4,-,-,TRBJ1-2,CASSQSSGYGYTF,TGTGCCAGCAGTCAGTCTTCGGGCTATGGCTACACCTTC
TRBV13,-,TRBD2,TRBJ2-7,CASTNSGGVSEQYF,TGTGCCAGCACCAATAGCGGGGGGGTCTCTGAGCAGTACTTC
TRBV25-1,few,TRBD1,TRBJ1-5,CASIPGQGMSFQPQHF,TGTGCCAGCATACCGGGACAGGGTATGAGTTTTCAGCCCCAGCATTTT
TRBV6-5,-,-,TRBJ2-7,CASSPGTLAGEQYF,TGTGCCAGCAGTCCGGGGACTTTGGCTGGCGAGCAGTACTTC
TRBV9,once,TRBD1,TRBJ2-7,CASSVGGTGSYEQYF,TGTGCCAGCAGCGTGGGAGGGACAGGGTCCTACGAGCAGTACTTC
TRBV7-2,-,TRBD2,TRBJ2-7,CASSRASGAYEQYF,TGTGCCAGCAGCCGCGCTAGCGGAGCCTACGAGCAGTACTTC
TRBV4-1,-,TRBD1,TRBJ2-1,CASSQDWSGDSEQFF,TGCGCCAGCAGCCAAGATTGGTCCGGGGACAGTGAGCAGTTCTTC
TRBV6-2/TRBV6-3,-,-,TRBJ2-5,CASSSNSETQYF,TGTGCCAGCAGTTCCAACTCAGAGACCCAGTACTTC
TRBV15,-,TRBD2,TRBJ2-3,CATSRLAVTDTQYF,TGTGCCACCAGCCGACTAGCGGTCACAGATACGCAGTATTTT
TRBV19,-,TRBD1,TRBJ2-3,CASSIGQATSTDTQYF,TGTGCCAGTAGTATTGGACAGGCCACTAGCACAGATACGCAGTATTTT
TRBV2,-,TRBD1,TRBJ2-7,CASVSGTGSYEQYF,TGTGCCAGCGTGTCCGGGACAGGGTCCTACGAGCAGTACTTC
TRBV2,few,TRBD2,TRBJ2-7,CASSRGLAGGDEQYF,TGTGCCAGCAGCCGCGGACTAGCGGGGGGGGACGAGCAGTACTTC
TRBV5-4,-,-,TRBJ1-1,CASGIQGGGVNGEAFF,TGTGCCAGCGGAATCCAAGGCGGGGGTGTCAATGGTGAAGCTTTCTTT
TRBV2,-,-,TRBJ1-1,CASRPDSSPNEAFF,TGTGCCAGCAGACCGGACAGCTCACCAAATGAAGCTTTCTTT
TRBV6-6,-,TRBD1,TRBJ1-5,CASRHDRVDQPQHF,TGTGCCAGCAGACACGACAGGGTAGATCAGCCCCAGCATTTT
TRBV7-9,-,-,TRBJ2-1,CASSPRGGGLNEQFF,TGTGCCAGCAGTCCCCGAGGGGGGGGCCTCAATGAGCAGTTCTTC
TRBV27,-,-,TRBJ2-2,CASSLGEWDTGELFF,TGTGCCAGCAGTTTAGGGGAGTGGGACACCGGGGAGCTGTTTTTT
TRBV21-1,-,-,TRBJ2-7,CASSKENSATYEQYF,TGTGCCAGCAGCAAAGAGAATAGCGCGACCTACGAGCAGTACTTC
TRBV25-1,once,-,TRBJ1-1,CASTERENTEAFF,TGTGCCAGTACTGAGAGGGAAAACACTGAAGCTTTCTTT
TRBV6-6,-,-,TRBJ1-2,CASSSMTGPRGGYTF,TGTGCCAGCAGTTCCATGACAGGCCCCCGAGGCGGCTACACCTTC